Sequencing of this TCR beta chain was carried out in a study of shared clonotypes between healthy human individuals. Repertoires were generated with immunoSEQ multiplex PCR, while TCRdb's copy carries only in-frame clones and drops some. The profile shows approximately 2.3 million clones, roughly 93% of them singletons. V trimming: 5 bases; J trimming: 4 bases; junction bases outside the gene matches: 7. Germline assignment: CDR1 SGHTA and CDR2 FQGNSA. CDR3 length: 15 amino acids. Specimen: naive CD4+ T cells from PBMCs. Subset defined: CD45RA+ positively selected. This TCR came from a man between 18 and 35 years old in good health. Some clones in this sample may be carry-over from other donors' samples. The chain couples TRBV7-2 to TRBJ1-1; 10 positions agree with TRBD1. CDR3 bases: TGTGCCAGCAGCCTCCCGACAGGGGGCACCACTGAAGCTTTCTTT. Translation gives CASSLPTGGTTEAFF.